These 14 T cell receptor beta chains were sequenced from one sample in a study of control samples from healthy donors and cancer patients. Profiling relied on immunoSEQ multiplex PCR, and the TCRdb table lists in-frame clones only, not all of them. The sample holds some 71,000 clones, roughly 87% seen once. The specimen was PBMCs. These receptors all stem from a man in his fifties or sixties with colorectal cancer.

V and J are TRBV12-5 and TRBJ2-3; 9 nucleotides match TRBD1. This CDR3 region has 16 residues. Germline V lookup: CDR1 LGHNT, CDR2 FRNRAP. V lost 0 bases to trimming and J lost 5 bases; unmatched junction nucleotides: 6. CDR3 sequence: CASGLVHRGRIDTQYF. CDR3 nucleotides: TGTGCTAGTGGTTTGGTACACAGGGGGCGGATAGATACGCAGTATTTT.

V usage is TRBV9 and J usage is TRBJ2-6; D gene unclear. This CDR3 has 16 amino acids. Germline V gene sequence: CDR1 SGDLS, CDR2 YYNGEE. V lost 4 bases and J 4 bases, leaving 15 bases between the germline ends. The CDR3 region is CASSFGLPGGANVLTF. CDR3 nucleotides: TGTGCCAGCAGCTTTGGGTTACCCGGGGGGGCCAACGTCCTGACTTTC.

The chain carries TRBV9 and TRBJ2-7, with D possibly being TRBD2 (6 bases). The germline gives CDR1 SGDLS, CDR2 YYNGEE. Trimming shortened V by 0 bases and J by 7 bases, and 11 bases separated the two germline ends. The CDR3 runs to 13 residues. In nucleotides, the CDR3 is TGTGCCAGCAGCGTAGGTTTGGGGGGAGAGCAGTACTTC. Translated, it gives CASSVGLGGEQYF.

The chain has TRBV11-1 and TRBJ2-7; a possible D gene is TRBD1 (6 bases). V was cut by 2 bases and J by 3 bases, with 14 bases left in between. The germline gives CDR1 SGHAT, CDR2 FQDESV (reference sequence). The CDR3 runs 15 residues. CDR3 amino acids: CASSLRDTPNYEQYF. The CDR3, as DNA: TGTGCCAGCAGCTTACGGGACACCCCAAACTACGAGCAGTACTTC.

There are a few counts of this clone. The chain carries TRBV6-6 and TRBJ2-1; a possible D gene is TRBD1 (5 bases). V was trimmed by 4 bases and J by 4 bases, leaving 14 bases between them. Germline lookup yields CDR1 MNHNY and CDR2 SVGAGI (reference sequence). The CDR3 covers 15 residues. CDR3 nucleotide sequence: TGTGCCAGCAGTTTGGGGCAGATCAAATACAATGAGCAGTTCTTC. It yields the protein CASSLGQIKYNEQFF.

V usage is TRBV4-3 and J usage is TRBJ1-1; possible D gene TRBD1, 5 bases. In germline, CDR1 is LGHNA, CDR2 YSLEER. The V end was cut by 0 bases, the J end by 1 base, with 6 bases between. The CDR3 spans 14 residues. CDR3 DNA sequence: TGCGCCAGCAGCCAAGATCAGGGGAACACTGAAGCTTTCTTT. This encodes CASSQDQGNTEAFF.

The chain has TRBV9 and TRBJ1-3, with unresolved D. The CDR3 length is 16 residues. V was clipped by 2 bases and J by 1 base, with 13 bases between them. Germline loops: CDR1 SGDLS, CDR2 YYNGEE. CDR3 region: CASSVGNWDSGNTIYF. DNA of the CDR3: TGTGCCAGCAGCGTTGGAAACTGGGATTCTGGAAACACCATATATTTT.

The chain couples TRBV11-1 to TRBJ2-1, with 9 bases aligning to TRBD1. After removal of 2 bases from V and 3 bases from J, the junction contained 5 bases not matched to a gene. This CDR3 is built from 16 residues. CDR1 is SGHAT, CDR2 FQDESV, per germline (reference sequence). The CDR3, as DNA: TGTGCCAGCAGCTTAATCGGGACAGGGCTCTACAATGAGCAGTTCTTC. Its protein product is CASSLIGTGLYNEQFF.

The CDR3 loop reads CATQGTGLFGETQYF. In DNA form, the CDR3 reads TGTGCCACACAAGGGACAGGGCTTTTCGGAGAGACCCAGTACTTC. V gene TRBV6-5 combines with J gene TRBJ2-5, with TRBD1 matching over 9 bases. Trimming removed 10 bases from V and 4 bases from J; junction bases left unmatched: 13. CDR3 length equals 15 residues. Per germline, CDR1 MNHEY and CDR2 SVGAGI.

The rearrangement uses TRBV5-1 and TRBJ2-3, with D unresolved. The CDR3 has 14 residues. V shed 0 bases and J shed 5 bases, with 10 bases lying between them. Germline assignment: CDR1 SGHRS and CDR2 YFSETQ. CDR3 sequence (DNA): TGCGCCAGCAGCTTGGACGTAGACGGAGATACGCAGTATTTT. Translation: CASSLDVDGDTQYF.

The sample holds one count of this clone. V gene TRBV28 combines with J gene TRBJ2-7; 9 bases match TRBD1. Germline V gene data show CDR1 as MDHEN and CDR2 as SYDVKM. Trimming took 10 bases from V and 2 from J; bases not matched to a gene: 9. This CDR3 has 14 amino acids. The CDR3 is CATKEGTGPYEQYF. CDR3 coding DNA: TGTGCCACCAAGGAGGGGACAGGGCCCTACGAGCAGTACTTC.

The chain recombines TRBV7-2 with TRBJ2-5; TRBD2 might be the D (7 bases). The V end lost 5 bases, the J end lost 3 bases, and 16 bases lay between the germline ends. CDR1 and CDR2 (germline): SGHTA, FQGNSA. This CDR3 region has 15 residues. The CDR3 loop reads CASSLGGAAKETQYF. DNA of the CDR3: TGTGCCAGCAGCCTGGGGGGGGCAGCCAAAGAGACCCAGTACTTC.

This chain links TRBV28 with TRBJ2-1, with unresolved D. Germline CDR1 MDHEN, CDR2 SYDVKM. The CDR3 covers 13 residues. V was cut by 6 bases and J by 4 bases, with 10 bases left in between. CDR3 region: CASRGQNYNEQFF. The CDR3 nucleotides read TGTGCCAGCAGGGGCCAGAATTACAATGAGCAGTTCTTC. Together with reference TRBV28 and TRBJ2-1, the CDR3 gives the full variable domain: DVKVTQSSRYLVKRTGEKVFLECVQDMDHENMFWYRQDPGLGLRLIYFSYDVKMKEKGDIPEGYSVSREKKERFSLILESASTNQTSMYLCASRGQNYNEQFFGPGTRLTVL.

This clone was seen once. The chain combines TRBV15 with TRBJ2-6; no clear D. CDR1 is LNHNV, CDR2 YYDKDF, per germline (reference sequence). V was trimmed by 1 base and J by 0 bases, leaving 4 bases between them. The CDR3 totals 15 residues. CDR3 residues: CATSRVASGANVLTF. In DNA, the CDR3 is TGTGCCACCAGCAGAGTGGCCTCTGGGGCCAACGTCCTGACTTTC.